These 23 T cell receptor beta chains were all obtained from the same sample, sequenced in a study of Graves' ophthalmopathy and Graves' hyperthyroidism. The study amplified TCR beta CDR3 regions using RNA transcripts. Second-round multiplex PCR came after first-round RT-PCR with HTBI primers. TCRdb passed the multiplex PCR reads through MiXCR, listing each CDR3 protein once. This table holds 500,000 to 600,000 distinct CDR3 sequences, 39% found once. Sequencing was performed on peripheral blood or thyroid tissue (not recorded which). Receptors were obtained from an adult man with Graves' hyperthyroidism.

The V call is TRBV29-1, the J call TRBJ2-3, with 9 bases aligning to TRBD2. Germline V lookup: CDR1 SQVTM, CDR2 ANQGSEA. J gave up 2 bases and V 7 bases, and 10 bases lay outside the gene matches. CDR3 size: 15 residues. The CDR3 protein is CSAGRAGGPTDTQYF. The CDR3 nucleotides read TGCAGCGCTGGCCGGGCGGGAGGGCCCACAGATACGCAGTATTTT.

This clonotype was observed many times. The chain couples TRBV15 to TRBJ2-7; D uncertain. Germline CDR1 reads LNHNV; CDR2 reads YYDKDF (reference sequence). V lost 0 bases and J lost 0, with 12 bases in between. There are 16 residues in the CDR3. The CDR3 sequence: CATSRDPWQSSYEQYF. The CDR3 region has the DNA TGTGCCACCAGCAGAGATCCCTGGCAGAGCTCCTACGAGCAGTACTTC.

The rearrangement uses TRBV6-1 and TRBJ1-4; a weak D match, TRBD1 (5 bases). Between the trimmed V and J ends, which lost 2 bases and 4 bases, there was a span of 8 bases. CDR3 length: 14 amino acids. CDR1 and CDR2 (germline): MNHNS, SASEGT. CDR3 residues: CASSEQGLNEKLFF. In nucleotides, the CDR3 is TGTGCCAGCAGTGAACAGGGACTTAATGAAAAACTGTTTTTT.

This clonotype was observed at least ten times. The genes are TRBV5-1 and TRBJ2-7, with 10 bases aligning to TRBD2. The CDR3 is 14 amino acids. Trimming removed 4 bases from V and 5 bases from J; junction bases left unmatched: 6. Germline values: CDR1 SGHRS, CDR2 YFSETQ. CDR3 sequence (DNA): TGCGCCAGCAGCCCCGGGACTAGCGTGAACGAGCAGTACTTC. It specifies CASSPGTSVNEQYF.

This clonotype has at least ten counts. The V and J genes are TRBV29-1 and TRBJ2-2, with D maybe TRBD2 (5 bases). CDR3 length: 13 amino acids. CDR1 and CDR2 from the germline V gene are SQVTM and ANQGSEA. V was cut by 2 bases and J by 6 bases, with 10 bases left in between. This chain's CDR3 is CSVESAVPGELFF. CDR3 in DNA: TGCAGCGTTGAATCAGCGGTCCCCGGGGAGCTGTTTTTT.

This clonotype appeared many times. The CDR3 bases are TGCGCCAGCAGTGAGTCAGGAGAGAATCAGCCCCAGCATTTT. Translating it yields CASSESGENQPQHF. The chain links TRBV10-2 to TRBJ1-5; no clear D. Germline V gene data show CDR1 as WSHSY and CDR2 as SAAADI. The CDR3 sequence is 14 residues long. Trimming took 0 bases from V and 4 from J, leaving 7 bases between them.

The CDR3 loop is CAIITDTQYF. The CDR3, as DNA: TGTGCCATCATCACAGATACGCAGTATTTT. The gene calls are TRBV7-9 and TRBJ2-3, with D unresolved. Germline lookup yields CDR1 SEHNR and CDR2 FQNEAQ (reference sequence). With 10 bases removed from V and 2 bases from J, the gap between germline ends came to 4 bases. The CDR3 sequence is 10 residues long.

J is TRBJ1-1 and V is TRBV7-9, with D possibly being TRBD1 (5 bases). CDR1 and CDR2 from the germline V gene are SEHNR and FQNEAQ (reference sequence). The V and J ends lost 3 bases and 6 bases respectively, with 14 bases between them. The CDR3 is made up of 14 amino acids. CDR3 DNA sequence: TGTGCCAGCAGCTTGTGGGACGGCTTCGCTGAAGCTTTCTTT. This sequence encodes CASSLWDGFAEAFF.

This chain joins TRBV29-1 and TRBJ1-2; the match to TRBD1 covers 11 bases. Germline assignment: CDR1 SQVTM and CDR2 ANQGSEA. The CDR3 is 13 residues long. With V trimmed by 5 bases and J by 7 bases, 6 bases remained unmatched. This chain's CDR3 is CSVRTGGSGGYTF. The CDR3 DNA is TGCAGCGTTAGGACAGGGGGCTCCGGTGGCTACACCTTC.

This clonotype was picked up many times. The J gene is TRBJ2-7, the V gene TRBV4-1; 7 bases fit TRBD1. V lost 2 bases and J lost 5; bases outside the gene matches: 3. This CDR3 region has 13 residues. Germline CDR1 is MGHRA and CDR2 is YSYEKL. The CDR3 loop reads CASSQRTGNEQYF. The CDR3 DNA reads as TGCGCCAGCAGCCAACGGACAGGAAACGAGCAGTACTTC.

This clonotype was observed at least ten times. J is TRBJ1-2 and V is TRBV20-1; D remains ambiguous. Per germline, CDR1 DFQATT and CDR2 SNEGSKA (reference sequence). CDR3 length: 13 residues. With 2 bases removed from V and 4 bases from J, the gap between germline ends came to 11 bases. The CDR3 DNA sequence: TGCAGTGCTAGAAGGTCTTCCTCCTATGGCTACACCTTC. Its protein product is CSARRSSSYGYTF.

Of note for this clonotype: This could be a read error, since a much larger clone is one nucleotide away. This chain connects TRBV13 to TRBJ1-2; D is ambiguous. CDR3 size: 12 residues. Germline V CDR1 and CDR2: PRHDT, FYEKMQ (reference sequence). The CDR3 reads CASTLSQAGYTF. CDR3 bases: TGTGCCAGCACCTTAAGTCAGGCGGGCTACACCTTC. The whole variable domain, remainder taken from reference TRBV13 and TRBJ1-2, is AAGVIQSPRHLIKEKRETATLKCYPIPRHDTVYWYQQGPGQDPQFLISFYEKMQSDKGSIPDRFSAQQFSDYHSELNMSSLELGDSALYFCASTLSQAGYTFGSGTRLTVV.

The rearrangement uses TRBV15 and TRBJ2-7; D is possibly TRBD1 or TRBD2 (5 bases each). This CDR3 has 16 amino acids. Germline-derived CDR1 and CDR2 are LNHNV and YYDKDF (reference sequence). V lost 1 base, J lost 4 bases, and 17 bases lay in between. The chain's CDR3 is CATSRGQAGAAYEQYF. DNA for the CDR3: TGTGCCACCAGCAGAGGCCAAGCCGGGGCAGCTTACGAGCAGTACTTC.

V and J are TRBV2 and TRBJ1-5, with D perhaps matching TRBD1 (5 bases). CDR1 SNHLY and CDR2 FYNNEI come from the germline V gene. This CDR3 has 15 amino acids. V gave up 6 bases and J gave up 13 bases, with 25 bases separating them. CDR3 residues: CASSILAGVVGEQHF. CDR3 sequence (DNA): TGTGCCAGCAGCATACTAGCGGGGGTGGTCGGTGAGCAGCATTTT.

On this clonotype itself: At one end the junction does not follow the germline gene, possibly because of a read error. The chain has TRBV29-1 and TRBJ1-3, with D tentatively TRBD1 (5 bases). The CDR3 covers 14 residues. Germline assignment: CDR1 SQVTM and CDR2 ANQGSEA. The DNA of the CDR3 is TGCAGTGTTGAAGCAAGGGGAGGAGGAAGCACCATATATTTT. Its translation is CSVEARGGGSTIYF.

Turning to this clonotype: This may be a read error: a much more frequent sequence differs by one nucleotide. The rearrangement links TRBV12-3 or TRBV12-4 to TRBJ2-2; 7 bases are shared with TRBD2. There are 14 residues in the CDR3. CDR3 DNA sequence: TGTGCCAGCAGAATAGCGGGTAACACCGGGGAGCTGCTTTTT. This sequence encodes CASRIAGNTGELLF.

In the case of this clonotype: This may stem from a read error, because a much larger clone lies one nucleotide away. For the CDR3, the DNA is TGTGCCAGCAGCTTAGCTGGACGGTTTAATCAGCCCCAGCATTTT. This encodes CASSLAGRFNQPQHF. The V and J genes are TRBV7-2 and TRBJ1-5; D not certain. V shed 0 bases and J shed 4 bases, with 10 bases lying between them. The germline V gene encodes CDR1 SGHTA and CDR2 FQGNSA. The CDR3 consists of 15 residues.

In the case of this clonotype: A read error may be the cause here, since a much bigger clone is one base away. CDR3 nucleotide sequence: TGTGCCAGCAGCACCTGGGGGGGGGAGCTGGTTTTT. It translates to CASSTWGGELVF. The genes are TRBV9 and TRBJ2-2; 7 bases map to TRBD2. Germline CDR1 reads SGDLS; CDR2 reads YYNGEE. The CDR3 covers 12 residues. The variable domain in full, with the rest retrieved from reference TRBV9 and TRBJ2-2, is DSGVTQTPKHLITATGQRVTLRCSPRSGDLSVYWYQQSLDQGLQFLIQYYNGEERAKGNILERFSAQQFPDLHSELNLSSLELGDSALYFCASSTWGGELVFGEGSRLTVL.

This clonotype was found many times. This chain uses TRBV19 with TRBJ2-2; no definite D call. V lost 2 bases, J lost 6 bases, and 4 bases lay in between. The CDR3 consists of 12 residues. In germline, CDR1 is LNHDA, CDR2 SQIVND (reference sequence). DNA of the CDR3: TGTGCCAGTAGTATAAAGGCCGGGGAGCTGTTTTTT. This codes for CASSIKAGELFF.

Concerning this clonotype itself: At one end the junction does not follow the germline gene, possibly because of a read error. The chain joins TRBV28 to TRBJ2-7; 7 nucleotides align to TRBD1. Germline CDR1 is MDHEN and CDR2 is SYDVKM. The CDR3 covers 13 residues. CDR3 in amino acids: CASSSGTAYGQYF. CDR3 DNA: TGTGCCAGCAGCTCAGGGACAGCTTACGGGCAGTACTTC. The full variable domain, rest sourced from reference TRBV28 and TRBJ2-7, is DVKVTQSSRYLVKRTGEKVFLECVQDMDHENMFWYRQDPGLGLRLIYFSYDVKMKEKGDIPEGYSVSREKKERFSLILESASTNQTSMYLCASSSGTAYGQYFGPGTRLTVT.

J is TRBJ2-6 and V is TRBV5-6; a possible D gene is TRBD1 (6 bases). V was pared by 3 bases and J by 2 bases, with 15 bases between. Germline V gene lookup returns CDR1 SGHDT and CDR2 YYEEEE. The CDR3 is 17 residues long. The CDR3 spells CASSWGLGDTGANVLTF. For the CDR3, the DNA is TGTGCCAGCAGCTGGGGGTTGGGGGACACTGGGGCCAACGTCCTGACTTTC.

This clonotype was observed at least ten times. This chain connects TRBV12-3 or TRBV12-4 to TRBJ1-2; possibly TRBD1 for D (6 bases). The germline V and J ends were trimmed by 7 bases and 3 bases, with 15 bases remaining between them. The CDR3 runs to 14 residues. The CDR3: CASKRGARHYGYTF. The CDR3 DNA follows: TGTGCCAGCAAGCGGGGGGCAAGACACTATGGCTACACCTTC.

Regarding this clonotype: Just one base apart from a much larger clone, this may be a read error. The chain links TRBV5-1 to TRBJ2-2, with D perhaps matching TRBD2 (5 bases). Germline CDR1 is SGHRS and CDR2 is YFSETQ. The CDR3 loop spans 14 amino acids. The chain's CDR3 is CASGKTMNTRELFF. The CDR3 bases are TGCGCCAGCGGCAAGACTATGAACACCAGGGAGCTGTTTTTT.